The T cell receptor beta chain described here comes from a study of control samples from healthy donors and cancer patients. The CDR3 covers 15 residues. V was clipped by 1 base and J by 2 bases, with 12 bases between them. The germline gives CDR1 MGHRA, CDR2 YSYEKL. Method: immunoSEQ multiplex PCR; TCRdb's copy keeps in-frame clones and lacks some. The table records 110,000 to 150,000 clones, about 90% of them present only once. Input material: blood. The V call is TRBV4-1, the J call TRBJ2-7; TRBD2 is a possible D gene (5 bases). This sequence was found in a man aged 18 to 35 in good health. The CDR3 DNA reads as TGCGCCAGCAGCCAAGTGGAGGCGGTTACCTACGAGCAGTACTTC. Its protein is CASSQVEAVTYEQYF.